The entry below describes one T cell receptor beta chain. The data are from a study of blood T cell repertoires in COVID-19. Ages ranged from roughly 18 to 100 years, with residence in 24 US areas. Assignments of participants to cohorts depended upon their own reported clinical history. Recovered participants had two consecutive negative NP/OP PCR tests, healthcare professional clearance, or symptom resolution. How the authors handled the data: Amplification with reference gene primers provided the estimates of nucleated cell counts. The method was immunoSEQ multiplex PCR; TCRdb's version includes in-frame clones alone and lacks a portion of them. V and J calls plus clone size are reproduced from that table; the DNA served to infer D and trimming. In the table there are more than 350,000 clones, about 83% of which are singletons. The length of the CDR3 is 15 residues. Germline V CDR1 and CDR2: MNHEY, SVGAGI. Trimming took 0 bases from V and 8 from J, leaving 11 bases between them.

The TCR was taken from a woman in her forties or fifties who had recovered from COVID-19. Sample: PBMCs or T cells enriched from blood (not recorded which). The rearrangement joins TRBV6-5 to TRBJ1-6; D is unresolved. The CDR3 DNA follows: TGTGCCAGCAGTTACTCGGAGGGAAGGGATTCACCCCTCCACTTT. It yields the protein CASSYSEGRDSPLHF.